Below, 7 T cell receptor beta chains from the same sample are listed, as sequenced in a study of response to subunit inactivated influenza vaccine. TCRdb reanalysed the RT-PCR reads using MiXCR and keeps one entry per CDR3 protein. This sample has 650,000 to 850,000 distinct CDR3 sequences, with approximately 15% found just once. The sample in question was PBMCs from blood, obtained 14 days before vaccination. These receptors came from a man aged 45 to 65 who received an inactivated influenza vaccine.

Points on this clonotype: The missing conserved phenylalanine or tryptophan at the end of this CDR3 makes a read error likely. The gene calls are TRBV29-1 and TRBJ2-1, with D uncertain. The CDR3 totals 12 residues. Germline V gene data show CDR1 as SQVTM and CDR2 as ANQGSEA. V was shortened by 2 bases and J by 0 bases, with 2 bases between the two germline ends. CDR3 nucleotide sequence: TGCAGCGTTGAATACTCCTACAATGAGCAGTTCTAC. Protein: CSVEYSYNEQFY.

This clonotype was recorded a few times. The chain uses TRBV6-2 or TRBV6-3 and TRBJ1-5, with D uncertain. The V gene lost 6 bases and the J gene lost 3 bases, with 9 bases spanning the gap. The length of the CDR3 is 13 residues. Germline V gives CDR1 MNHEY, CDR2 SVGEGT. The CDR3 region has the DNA TGTGCCAGCAGCCAGAATCACAATCAGCCCCAGCATTTT. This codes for CASSQNHNQPQHF.

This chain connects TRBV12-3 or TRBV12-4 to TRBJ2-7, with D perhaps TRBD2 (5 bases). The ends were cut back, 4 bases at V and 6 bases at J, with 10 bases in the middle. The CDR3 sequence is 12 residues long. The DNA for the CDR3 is TGTGCCAGCAGTTGGGCGGGCCTCGAGCAGTACTTC. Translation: CASSWAGLEQYF.

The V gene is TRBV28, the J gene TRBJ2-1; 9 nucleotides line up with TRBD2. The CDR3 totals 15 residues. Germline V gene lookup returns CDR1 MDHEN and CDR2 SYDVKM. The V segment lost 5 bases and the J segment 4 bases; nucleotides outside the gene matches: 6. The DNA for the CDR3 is TGTGCCAGCAGTCACGAACTAGCGGGTTACAATGAGCAGTTCTTC. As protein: CASSHELAGYNEQFF.

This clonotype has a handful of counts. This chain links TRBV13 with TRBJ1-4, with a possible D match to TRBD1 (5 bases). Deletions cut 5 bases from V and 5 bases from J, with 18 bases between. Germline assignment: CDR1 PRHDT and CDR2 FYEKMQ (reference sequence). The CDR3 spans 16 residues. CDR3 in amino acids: CASSLSSGGRNEKLFF. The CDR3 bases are TGTGCCAGCAGCCTCAGTAGTGGGGGGAGGAATGAAAAACTGTTTTTT. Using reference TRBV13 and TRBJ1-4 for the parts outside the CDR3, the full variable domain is AAGVIQSPRHLIKEKRETATLKCYPIPRHDTVYWYQQGPGQDPQFLISFYEKMQSDKGSIPDRFSAQQFSDYHSELNMSSLELGDSALYFCASSLSSGGRNEKLFFGSGTQLSVL.

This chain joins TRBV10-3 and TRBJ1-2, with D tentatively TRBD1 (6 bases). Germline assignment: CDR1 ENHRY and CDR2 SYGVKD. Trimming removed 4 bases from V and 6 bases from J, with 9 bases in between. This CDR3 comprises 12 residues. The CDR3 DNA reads TGTGCCATCAGTGCGGCAGGGGATGGCTACACCTTC. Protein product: CAISAAGDGYTF.

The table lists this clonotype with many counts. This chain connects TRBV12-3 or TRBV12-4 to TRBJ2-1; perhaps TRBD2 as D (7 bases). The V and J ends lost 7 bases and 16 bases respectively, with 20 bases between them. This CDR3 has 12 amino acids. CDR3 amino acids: CASTPGPGGYFF. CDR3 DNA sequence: TGTGCCAGCACTCCCGGCCCGGGGGGCTACTTCTTC.